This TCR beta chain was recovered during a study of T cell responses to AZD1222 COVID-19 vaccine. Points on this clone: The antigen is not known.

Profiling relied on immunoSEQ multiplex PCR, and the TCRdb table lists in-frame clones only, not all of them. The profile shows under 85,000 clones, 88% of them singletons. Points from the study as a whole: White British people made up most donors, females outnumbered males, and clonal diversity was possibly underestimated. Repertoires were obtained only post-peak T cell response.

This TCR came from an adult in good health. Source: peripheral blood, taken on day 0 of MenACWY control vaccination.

The DNA of the CDR3 is TGCGCCAGCAGCTTGAGCACAGATACGCAGTATTTT. As protein: CASSLSTDTQYF. The rearrangement links TRBV5-1 to TRBJ2-3; no reliable D call. Germline CDR1 is SGHRS and CDR2 is YFSETQ. V gave up 1 base and J gave up 0 bases, with 0 bases separating them. This CDR3 has 12 residues.